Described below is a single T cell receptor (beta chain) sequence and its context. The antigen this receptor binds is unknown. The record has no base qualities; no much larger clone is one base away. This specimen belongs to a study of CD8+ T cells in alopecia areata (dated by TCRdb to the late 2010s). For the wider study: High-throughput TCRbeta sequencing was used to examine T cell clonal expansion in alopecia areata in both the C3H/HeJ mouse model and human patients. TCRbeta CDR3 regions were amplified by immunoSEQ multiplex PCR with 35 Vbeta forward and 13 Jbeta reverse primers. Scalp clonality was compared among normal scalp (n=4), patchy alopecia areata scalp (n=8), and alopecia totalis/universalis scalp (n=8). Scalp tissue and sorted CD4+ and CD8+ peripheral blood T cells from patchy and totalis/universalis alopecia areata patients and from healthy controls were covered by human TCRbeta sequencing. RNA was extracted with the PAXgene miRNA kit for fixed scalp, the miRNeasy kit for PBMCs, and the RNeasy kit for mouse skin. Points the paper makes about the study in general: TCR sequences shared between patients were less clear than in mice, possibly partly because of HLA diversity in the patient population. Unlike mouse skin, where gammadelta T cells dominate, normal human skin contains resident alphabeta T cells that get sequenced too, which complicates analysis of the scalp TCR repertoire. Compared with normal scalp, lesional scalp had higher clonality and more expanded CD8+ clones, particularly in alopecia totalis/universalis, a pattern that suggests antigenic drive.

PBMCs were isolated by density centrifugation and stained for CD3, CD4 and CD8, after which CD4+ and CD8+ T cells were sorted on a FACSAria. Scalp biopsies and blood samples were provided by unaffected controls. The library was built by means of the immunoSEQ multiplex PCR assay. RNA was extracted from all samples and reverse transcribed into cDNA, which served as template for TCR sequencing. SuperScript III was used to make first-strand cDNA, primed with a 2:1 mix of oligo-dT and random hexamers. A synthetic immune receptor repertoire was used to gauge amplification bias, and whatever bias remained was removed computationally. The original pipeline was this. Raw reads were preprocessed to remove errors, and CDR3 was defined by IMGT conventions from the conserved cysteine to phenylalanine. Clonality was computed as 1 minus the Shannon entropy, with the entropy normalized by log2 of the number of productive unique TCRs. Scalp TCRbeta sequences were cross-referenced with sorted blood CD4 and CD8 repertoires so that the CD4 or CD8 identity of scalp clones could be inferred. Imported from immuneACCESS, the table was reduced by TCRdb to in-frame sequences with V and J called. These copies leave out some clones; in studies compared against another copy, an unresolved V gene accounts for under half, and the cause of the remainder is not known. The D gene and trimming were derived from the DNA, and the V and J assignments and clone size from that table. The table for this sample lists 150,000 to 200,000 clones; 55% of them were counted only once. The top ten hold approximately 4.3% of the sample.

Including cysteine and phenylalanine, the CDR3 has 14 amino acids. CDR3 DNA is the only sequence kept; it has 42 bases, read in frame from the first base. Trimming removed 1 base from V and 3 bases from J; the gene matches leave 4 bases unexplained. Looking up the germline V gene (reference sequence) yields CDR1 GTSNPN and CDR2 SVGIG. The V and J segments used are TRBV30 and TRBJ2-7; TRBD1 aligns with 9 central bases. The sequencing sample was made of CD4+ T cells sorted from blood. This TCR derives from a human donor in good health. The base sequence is TGTGCCTGGAGTGCCGGACAGGGGAGCTACGAGCAGTACTTC. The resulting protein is CAWSAGQGSYEQYF.